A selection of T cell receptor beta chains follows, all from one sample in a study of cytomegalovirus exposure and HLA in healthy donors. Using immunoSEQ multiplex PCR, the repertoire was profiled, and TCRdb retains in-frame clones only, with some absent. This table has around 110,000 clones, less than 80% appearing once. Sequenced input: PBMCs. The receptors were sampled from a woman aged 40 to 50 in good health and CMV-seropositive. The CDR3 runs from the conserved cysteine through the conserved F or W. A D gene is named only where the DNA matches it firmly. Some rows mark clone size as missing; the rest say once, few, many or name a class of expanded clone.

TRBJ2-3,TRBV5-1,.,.,CASSLSLASSTDTQYF,TGCGCCAGCAGCTTGTCGCTAGCGAGTAGCACAGATACGCAGTATTTT
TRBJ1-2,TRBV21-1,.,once,CASLQAPGGYGYTF,TGTGCCAGCTTACAGGCCCCGGGGGGCTATGGCTACACCTTC
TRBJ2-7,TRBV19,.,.,CASSITGINSYEQYF,TGTGCCAGTAGTATCACCGGGATCAACTCCTACGAGCAGTACTTC
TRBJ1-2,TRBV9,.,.,CASSVEGYYGYTF,TGTGCCAGCAGCGTAGAGGGGTACTATGGCTACACCTTC
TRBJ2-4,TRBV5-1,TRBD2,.,CASSGWGSGRAGAKNIQYF,TGCGCCAGCAGCGGTTGGGGTAGCGGGAGGGCCGGTGCCAAAAACATTCAGTACTTC
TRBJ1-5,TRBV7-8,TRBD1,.,CASSLAEGAPSQPQHF,TGTGCCAGCAGCTTAGCGGAGGGGGCCCCCAGTCAGCCCCAGCATTTT
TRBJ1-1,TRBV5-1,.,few,CASSLGPQGSAASEAFF,TGCGCCAGCAGCTTGGGCCCACAGGGTTCCGCAGCCAGCGAGGCTTTCTTT
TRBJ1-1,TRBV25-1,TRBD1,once,CASSEYRGTGEAFF,TGTGCCAGCAGTGAATACCGCGGGACAGGTGAAGCTTTCTTT
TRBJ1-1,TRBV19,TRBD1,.,CASSIPGDSMNTEAFF,TGTGCCAGTAGTATTCCCGGGGACAGCATGAACACTGAAGCTTTCTTT
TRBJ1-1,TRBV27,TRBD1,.,CASRTGVLTEAFF,TGTGCCAGCAGAACAGGGGTCCTCACTGAAGCTTTCTTT
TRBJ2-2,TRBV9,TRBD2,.,CASSVGLAANTGELFF,TGTGCCAGCAGCGTCGGACTAGCGGCTAACACCGGGGAGCTGTTTTTT
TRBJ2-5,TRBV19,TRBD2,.,CASSISSGGGTQYF,TGTGCCAGTAGTATTTCCTCCGGCGGGGGGACCCAGTACTTC
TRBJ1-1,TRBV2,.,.,CASSYSTATTEAFF,TGTGCCAGCAGTTACTCGACAGCTACAACTGAAGCTTTCTTT
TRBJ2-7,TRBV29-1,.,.,CSVEDPREAKSLFF,TGCAGCGTTGAAGATCCGAGAGAAGCGAAGTCCCTCTTCTTC
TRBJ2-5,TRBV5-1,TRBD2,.,CASSLVVGGEETQYF,TGCGCCAGCAGCTTGGTAGTGGGAGGGGAAGAGACCCAGTACTTC
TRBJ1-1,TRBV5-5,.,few,CASSLIRNTEAFF,TGTGCCAGCAGCTTGATCAGAAACACTGAAGCTTTCTTT
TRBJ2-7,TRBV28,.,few,CASRNPSEQYF,TGTGCCAGCAGGAACCCTAGTGAGCAGTACTTC
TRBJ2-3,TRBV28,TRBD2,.,CASSTSGRLTDTQYF,TGTGCCAGCAGCACAAGCGGGAGGCTCACAGATACGCAGTATTTT
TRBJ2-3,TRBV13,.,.,CASSYSGRRSTDTQYF,TGTGCCAGCAGCTATAGCGGCCGGAGGAGTACAGATACGCAGTATTTT
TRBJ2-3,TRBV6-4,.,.,CASSDSRGTDTQYF,TGTGCCAGCAGTGACTCGAGGGGGACAGATACGCAGTATTTT
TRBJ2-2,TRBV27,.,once,CASSFLRTPGLAGELFF,TGTGCCAGCAGTTTTTTAAGGACTCCGGGTTTGGCCGGGGAGCTGTTTTTT
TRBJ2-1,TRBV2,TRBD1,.,CAAPGQGVFNEQFF,TGTGCCGCCCCGGGACAGGGGGTTTTCAATGAGCAGTTCTTC
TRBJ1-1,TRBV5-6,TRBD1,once,CASSFGTGAGTEAFF,TGTGCCAGCAGCTTTGGGACAGGGGCGGGCACTGAAGCTTTCTTT
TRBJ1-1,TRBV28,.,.,CASSPAGGPEAFF,TGTGCCAGCAGCCCCGCCGGGGGGCCTGAAGCTTTCTTT
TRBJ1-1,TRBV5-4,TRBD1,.,CASSDVGGLEAFF,TGTGCCAGCAGTGATGTAGGGGGCCTTGAAGCTTTCTTT
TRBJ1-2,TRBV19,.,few,CASSPQGSYGYTF,TGTGCCAGTAGTCCCCAGGGTAGCTATGGCTACACCTTC
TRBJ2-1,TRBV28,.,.,CASRPSGTNSNEQFF,TGTGCCAGCCGGCCTTCAGGGACAAATTCCAATGAGCAGTTCTTC
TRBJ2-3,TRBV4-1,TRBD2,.,CASSLQREIPTDTQYF,TGCGCCAGCAGCCTACAGCGGGAGATACCCACAGATACGCAGTATTTT
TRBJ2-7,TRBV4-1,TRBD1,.,CASSLRQGAGEQYF,TGCGCCAGCAGCCTACGGCAGGGGGCAGGCGAGCAGTACTTC
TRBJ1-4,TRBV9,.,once,CASSVEEFPNEKLFF,TGTGCCAGCAGCGTAGAAGAGTTCCCGAATGAAAAACTGTTTTTT